These 8 T cell receptor beta chains came from one sample sequenced in a study of spatial heterogeneity in lung cancer (dated by TCRdb to about 2019). What this sample's time point label stands for: sample taken at primary tumor resection. Libraries were prepared through 5' RACE. TCRdb names NextSeq 500 as the instrument used. TCRdb cleaned the public reads at Q25 with fastp, built clones with MiXCR and kept in-frame beta chains. CDR3 protein sequences are deduplicated, and each keeps its most common genes and DNA. A total of more than 900 distinct CDR3 sequences appear in this sample, roughly 12% of them only once. The ten largest clones capture approximately 11% of the sample. The sample in question was normal lung tissue next to the tumor, obtained at surgery. The receptors were sampled from a female donor with early-stage non-small cell lung cancer.

By share of the sample, this clonotype is large. This beta chain is off target for a library built for alpha chains, so its abundance means little. The chain combines TRBV6-5 with TRBJ2-4, with TRBD1 matching over 7 bases. The CDR3 length is 16 residues. Germline lookup yields CDR1 MNHEY and CDR2 SVGAGI. Losses at the gene ends were 4 bases for V and 0 bases for J; bases not matched to a gene: 6. CDR3 region: CASSSDRPLAKNIQYF. Here the CDR3 DNA reads TGTGCCAGCAGTTCGGACAGGCCCCTAGCCAAAAACATTCAGTACTTC.

Comments on this clonotype: This beta chain turned up in a library designed for alpha chains; as an off-target read, its abundance says little. The CDR3 DNA reads TGTGCCTGGAGTGGGCGGTACGAGCAGTACTTC. This gives the protein CAWSGRYEQYF. The chain carries TRBV30 and TRBJ2-7, with D unresolved. The CDR3 loop spans 11 amino acids. The germline V gene encodes CDR1 GTSNPN and CDR2 SVGIG (reference sequence). V was cut by 1 base and J by 4 bases, with 5 bases left in between.

The sample holds one count of this clonotype. This beta chain is an unintended read in a library built for alpha chains; its size means little. V is TRBV4-3 and J is TRBJ2-3; TRBD2 agrees at 10 bases. The germline CDR1 and CDR2 sequences are LGHNA and YSLEER. The CDR3 consists of 16 residues. The ends lost 1 base at V and 0 bases at J; junction bases unmatched: 1. CDR3 region: CASSQGLAGSTDTQYF. CDR3 in DNA: TGCGCCAGCAGCCAAGGACTAGCGGGCAGCACAGATACGCAGTATTTT.

Comments on this clonotype: Found in a library prepared for alpha chains, this beta chain is an off-target read, and its abundance has little meaning. The CDR3: CASTLDRVQGTQYF. The CDR3 DNA reads TGTGCCAGCACCCTGGACAGGGTCCAGGGTACGCAGTATTTT. V and J are TRBV6-2 or TRBV6-3 and TRBJ2-3; TRBD1 matches at 8 bases. CDR1 and CDR2 from the germline V gene are MNHEY and SVGEGT. Trimming cost V 7 bases and J 8 bases; bases outside gene matches: 11. CDR3 length: 14 residues.

This clonotype has a single count. Being off target in a library aimed at alpha chains, this beta chain has a size of little meaning. The chain combines TRBV3-1 with TRBJ1-6; D not certain. V lost 3 bases and J 7 bases, leaving 16 bases between the germline ends. The germline CDR1 and CDR2 sequences are LGHDT and YNNKEL (reference sequence). This CDR3 spans 16 amino acids. CDR3: CASSQPPSGSNSPLHF. CDR3 bases: TGTGCCAGCAGCCAGCCCCCGTCAGGTAGCAATTCACCCCTCCACTTT.

A note on this clonotype: This beta chain slipped into a library made for alpha chains as a stray read, so its size is not meaningful. The genes are TRBV19 and TRBJ2-5; weak D call: TRBD2 (6 bases). Trimming cost V 4 bases and J 5 bases, with 14 bases left between them. The CDR3 runs 14 residues. Germline CDR1 LNHDA, CDR2 SQIVND (reference sequence). CDR3 nucleotide sequence: TGTGCCAGTAGTACCACGGGGGACGCGGAGACCCAGTACTTC. Translating it yields CASSTTGDAETQYF.

With respect to this clonotype: This beta chain appears as a stray read in a library generated for alpha chains; its size is not informative. The chain joins TRBV6-2 or TRBV6-3 to TRBJ2-1, with 7 bases lining up with TRBD2. This CDR3 has 15 residues. V shed 6 bases and J 4 bases; nucleotides not matched to a gene: 9. CDR1 and CDR2 from the germline V gene are MNHEY and SVGEGT. The CDR3, as DNA: TGTGCCAGCAGGCCTCTAGCGGATAGATACAATGAGCAGTTCTTC. It specifies CASRPLADRYNEQFF.

In its sample, this clonotype was seen a few times. This beta chain appears as a stray read in a library generated for alpha chains; its size is not informative. CDR3 nucleotides: TGCAGTGCCCCACCCCCGGGGGGGGCGGGGGAGCAGTACTTC. It is translated as CSAPPPGGAGEQYF. The chain uses TRBV20-1 and TRBJ2-7, with 8 bases matching TRBD2. Germline CDR1 DFQATT, CDR2 SNEGSKA (reference sequence). The J segment lost 7 bases and the V segment lost 6 bases, leaving 14 bases of the junction unmatched. The CDR3 totals 14 residues.